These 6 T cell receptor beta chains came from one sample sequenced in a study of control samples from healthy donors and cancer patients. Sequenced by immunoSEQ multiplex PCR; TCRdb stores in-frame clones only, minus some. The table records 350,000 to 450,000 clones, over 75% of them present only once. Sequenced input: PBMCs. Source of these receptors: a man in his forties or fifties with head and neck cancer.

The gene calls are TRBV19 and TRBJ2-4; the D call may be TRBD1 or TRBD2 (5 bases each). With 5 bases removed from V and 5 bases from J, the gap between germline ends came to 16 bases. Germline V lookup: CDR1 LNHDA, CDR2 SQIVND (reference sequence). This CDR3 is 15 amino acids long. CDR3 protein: CASSSFRDGQNIQYF. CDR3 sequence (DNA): TGTGCCAGTAGTTCGTTCCGGGACGGACAAAACATTCAGTACTTC.

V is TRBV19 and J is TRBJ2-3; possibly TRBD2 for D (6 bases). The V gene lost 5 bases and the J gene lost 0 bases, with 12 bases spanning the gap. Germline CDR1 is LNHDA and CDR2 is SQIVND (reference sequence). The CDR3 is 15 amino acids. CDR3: CASSQKGTSTDTQYF. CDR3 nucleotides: TGTGCCAGTAGTCAAAAGGGGACTAGCACAGATACGCAGTATTTT.

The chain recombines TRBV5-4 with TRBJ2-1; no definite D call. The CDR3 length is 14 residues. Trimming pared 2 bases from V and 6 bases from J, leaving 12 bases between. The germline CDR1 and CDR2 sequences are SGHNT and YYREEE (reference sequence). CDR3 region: CASSFLGTGNEQFF. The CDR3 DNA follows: TGTGCCAGCAGCTTCTTGGGCACGGGCAATGAGCAGTTCTTC.

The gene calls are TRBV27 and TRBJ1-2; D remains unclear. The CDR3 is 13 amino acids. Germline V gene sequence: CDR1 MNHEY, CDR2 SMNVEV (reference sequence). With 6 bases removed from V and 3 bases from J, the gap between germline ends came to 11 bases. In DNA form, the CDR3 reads TGTGCCAGCAGCTATGGACGGGACTATGGCTACACCTTC. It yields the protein CASSYGRDYGYTF.

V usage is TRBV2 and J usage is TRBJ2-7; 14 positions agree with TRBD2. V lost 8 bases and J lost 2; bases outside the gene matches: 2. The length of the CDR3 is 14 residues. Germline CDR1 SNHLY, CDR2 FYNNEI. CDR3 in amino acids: CASQTSGGAYEQYF. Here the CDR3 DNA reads TGTGCCAGCCAGACTAGCGGGGGGGCCTACGAGCAGTACTTC.

The CDR3 DNA reads as TGTGCCAGTAGTACCGCGACAGGGGGCGCGGGGGACACTGAAGCTTTCTTT. Encoded protein: CASSTATGGAGDTEAFF. This sequence joins TRBV19 and TRBJ1-1; 10 positions agree with TRBD1. Germline trimming cut 4 bases from V and 3 bases from J; bases unmatched to any gene: 11. This CDR3 region has 17 residues. Germline V gene data show CDR1 as LNHDA and CDR2 as SQIVND (reference sequence).